This is a list of T cell receptor beta chains from one sample in a study of CD8 T cells in ankylosing spondylitis. From the 5' RACE reads, TCRdb called clonotypes with MiXCR, one entry per CDR3 protein. The sample has fewer than 750,000 distinct CDR3 sequences; 15% to 20% are singletons. Material: blood, either unsorted or a sorted T cell fraction (not recorded which). Every receptor here comes from a male donor with ankylosing spondylitis. CDR3s include the opening cysteine and the closing phenylalanine or tryptophan. A D gene is named only where the DNA matches it firmly. Clone sizes are given selectively: once, few, many, or a class where the clone is expanded.

clone size | J gene | CDR3 length | D gene | V gene | CDR3 DNA | CDR3 protein
few | TRBJ2-3 | 13 | NA | TRBV20-1 | TGCAGTGCTCGCATGGCCCCCACAGATACGCAGTATTTT | CSARMAPTDTQYF
NA | TRBJ2-1 | 17 | NA | TRBV18 | TGTGCCAGCTCGTCAAAACAGGTTAGCGGCAGGGCCTGGGAGCAGTTCTTC | CASSSKQVSGRAWEQFF
few | TRBJ2-7 | 15 | TRBD1 | TRBV25-1 | TGTGCCAGCAGTGACCCCAGGGGGACCAATAACGAGCAGTACTTC | CASSDPRGTNNEQYF
NA | TRBJ1-5 | 16 | NA | TRBV7-9 | TGTGCCAGCAGTCCGGGGGATGTTGGAGACAATCAGCCCCAGCATTTT | CASSPGDVGDNQPQHF
few | TRBJ1-6 | 15 | NA | TRBV20-1 | TGCAGTGCGCCCCCCGGAGGGCAGAATAATTCACCCCTCCACTTT | CSAPPGGQNNSPLHF
NA | TRBJ1-1 | 14 | NA | TRBV12-3/TRBV12-4 | TGTGCCAGCAGTTTCCGGGGCCCGGCCACTGAAGCTTTCTTT | CASSFRGPATEAFF
few | TRBJ2-3 | 18 | TRBD2 | TRBV20-1 | TGCAGTGCTAGGCCTCCGATGACTAGCGGGAGGGCGGCAGATACGCAGTATTTT | CSARPPMTSGRAADTQYF
few | TRBJ2-3 | 12 | NA | TRBV20-1 | TGCAGTGCTAGTGATGACACAGATACGCAGTATTTT | CSASDDTDTQYF
few | TRBJ2-3 | 14 | NA | TRBV29-1 | TGCAGCGTTGTAAGGAGATCTAGCACAGATACGCAGTATTTT | CSVVRRSSTDTQYF
NA | TRBJ1-2 | 18 | TRBD1 | TRBV4-1 | TGCGCCAGCAGCCAAGATCAGGACAGGGGTCGGGGGGTCTATGGCTACACCTTC | CASSQDQDRGRGVYGYTF
NA | TRBJ2-7 | 15 | TRBD2 | TRBV6-4 | TGTGCCAGCCCCCTAACTAGCGGGAGGTCGTACGAGCAGTACTTC | CASPLTSGRSYEQYF
NA | TRBJ2-7 | 14 | NA | TRBV5-1 | TGCGCCAGCAGCTTGGGGATGGTAGGCTCCGAGCAGTACTTC | CASSLGMVGSEQYF
many | TRBJ1-2 | 14 | NA | TRBV12-3/TRBV12-4 | TGTGCCAGCAGTTTTTCGGGGGCGGACTATGGCTACACCTTC | CASSFSGADYGYTF
many | TRBJ2-3 | 12 | NA | TRBV24-1 | TGTGCCACCAGTGACCCCACAGATACGCAGTATTTT | CATSDPTDTQYF
NA | TRBJ2-1 | 15 | TRBD2 | TRBV11-2 | TGTGCCAGCAGCTCCACTTGGGACTATTACAATGAGCAGTTCTTC | CASSSTWDYYNEQFF
NA | TRBJ1-2 | 16 | NA | TRBV4-3 | TGCGCCAGCAGCCAAGAGCTGCGGGACCGCGACTATGGCTACACCTTC | CASSQELRDRDYGYTF
few | TRBJ1-5 | 13 | NA | TRBV30 | TGTGCCTGGAGTGTACAAGGGAATCAGCCCCAGCATTTT | CAWSVQGNQPQHF
NA | TRBJ2-7 | 15 | NA | TRBV28 | TGTGCCAGCAGACCCGGACAGCGGATACGGTACGAGCAGTACTTC | CASRPGQRIRYEQYF
NA | TRBJ2-5 | 13 | NA | TRBV2 | TGTGCCAGCACACGGGGTGGTACAGAGACCCAGTACTTC | CASTRGGTETQYF
few | TRBJ1-2 | 14 | NA | TRBV29-1 | TGCAGCGTTGATTCCCTTGGGGGCAACTATGGCTACACCTTC | CSVDSLGGNYGYTF
few | TRBJ1-4 | 15 | NA | TRBV5-1 | TGCGCCAGCAGCGCGTCAGTTGCAACTAATGAAAAACTGTTTTTT | CASSASVATNEKLFF
few | TRBJ2-5 | 12 | NA | TRBV20-1 | TGCAGTGCTAGAGATCTCTCCCAGACCCAGTACTTC | CSARDLSQTQYF
many | TRBJ2-2 | 16 | NA | TRBV12-3/TRBV12-4 | TGTGCCAGCAGTTTACTTCCGCACGCGAACACCGGGGAGCTGTTTTTT | CASSLLPHANTGELFF
many | TRBJ2-7 | 13 | NA | TRBV14 | TGTGCCAGCAGCCAAGGTCTTCGTCTGGAGCAGTACTTC | CASSQGLRLEQYF
few | TRBJ2-5 | 12 | NA | TRBV12-3/TRBV12-4 | TGTGCCAGCAGTAGGATCACGGAGACCCAGTACTTC | CASSRITETQYF
few | TRBJ2-7 | 14 | NA | TRBV7-9 | TGTGCCAGCAGCTTAGAGAACAAAAACTACGAGCAGTACTTC | CASSLENKNYEQYF
few | TRBJ2-2 | 14 | TRBD2 | TRBV27 | TGTGCCAGCGGCTTTGGGGGGGGCACCGGGGAGCTGTTTTTT | CASGFGGGTGELFF
few | TRBJ2-7 | 15 | NA | TRBV11-2 | TGTGCCAGCAGCTTAGTGGCGGGGATCCCCTACGAGCAGTACTTC | CASSLVAGIPYEQYF
NA | TRBJ2-5 | 17 | TRBD2 | TRBV18 | TGTGCCAGCTCACCCACTAGCGGGGGGCGGTACCAAGAGACCCAGTACTTC | CASSPTSGGRYQETQYF
NA | TRBJ2-7 | 14 | NA | TRBV20-1 | TGCAGTGCTAGACTCCGGGACTCGTTCTACGAGCAGTACTTC | CSARLRDSFYEQYF
NA | TRBJ2-2 | 15 | TRBD1 | TRBV2 | TGTGCCAGCATCGAAGGGGGGCAGGGGGCACGGGAGCTGTTTTTT | CASIEGGQGARELFF
NA | TRBJ1-1 | 16 | TRBD1 | TRBV5-5 | TGTGCCAGCAGCCCGGGACAGCCCCCAATGAACACTGAAGCTTTCTTT | CASSPGQPPMNTEAFF
NA | TRBJ2-3 | 15 | NA | TRBV5-1 | TGCGCCAGCAGCTTGGAGAAGATTGGGACAGATACGCAGTATTTT | CASSLEKIGTDTQYF
NA | TRBJ2-1 | 16 | TRBD2 | TRBV7-2 | TGTGCCAGCAGCCTTCTAGCGGGAGGGCCGATCAATGAGCAGTTCTTC | CASSLLAGGPINEQFF
few | TRBJ2-3 | 15 | TRBD2 | TRBV28 | TGTGCCAGCAGTTCAAGCGGGACCAGCACAGATACGCAGTATTTT | CASSSSGTSTDTQYF
few | TRBJ1-1 | 14 | TRBD1 | TRBV7-9 | TGTGCCAGCAGCCCCCGGACAGGGTTAACTGAAGCTTTCTTT | CASSPRTGLTEAFF
NA | TRBJ2-3 | 15 | NA | TRBV5-1 | TGCGCCAGCAGCTTGAGGGGGGACGTGGCAGATACGCAGTATTTT | CASSLRGDVADTQYF
NA | TRBJ1-5 | 15 | TRBD1 | TRBV6-1 | TGTGCCAGCAGAGCGACAGGGGGCCTCAATCAGCCCCAGCATTTT | CASRATGGLNQPQHF
NA | TRBJ2-2 | 16 | NA | TRBV5-5 | TGTGCCAGCAGCTTTTGGGAAGCCACGAACACCGGGGAGCTGTTTTTT | CASSFWEATNTGELFF
NA | TRBJ2-7 | 15 | TRBD2 | TRBV20-1 | TGCAGTGCTGATCCGCTAGCGGGAGAAACTTACGAGCAGTACTTC | CSADPLAGETYEQYF
few | TRBJ1-6 | 16 | NA | TRBV6-1 | TGTGCTAGCGAGGGGGAAACAAGGGGATGGAGTTCACCCCTCCACTTT | CASEGETRGWSSPLHF
few | TRBJ2-1 | 17 | TRBD2 | TRBV7-9 | TGTGCCAGCAGCTTGCAGACTAGCGGGAACTCCTACAATGAGCAGTTCTTC | CASSLQTSGNSYNEQFF
few | TRBJ2-1 | 16 | TRBD2 | TRBV29-1 | TGCAGCGTTGAAGATTGGCTAGCGGCCACCTACAATGAGCAGTTCTTC | CSVEDWLAATYNEQFF
few | TRBJ2-7 | 20 | TRBD2 | TRBV11-2 | TGTGCCAGCAGCCTTAAAACCGGCGGTAGCGGGCGCTTGTTTTCCTACGAGCAGTACTTC | CASSLKTGGSGRLFSYEQYF
many | TRBJ1-1 | 13 | TRBD1 | TRBV20-1 | TGCAGTGCTCCGCGCAGGGGGCAAACTGAAGCTTTCTTT | CSAPRRGQTEAFF
NA | TRBJ1-1 | 14 | NA | TRBV5-1 | TGCGCCAGCAGCTTGTACAAGGGTTGGACTGAAGCTTTCTTT | CASSLYKGWTEAFF
NA | TRBJ2-7 | 12 | NA | TRBV29-1 | TGCAGCTTCTACTCTAGCTCCTACGAGCAGTACTTC | CSFYSSSYEQYF
NA | TRBJ1-5 | 13 | NA | TRBV30 | TGTGCCTGGAGTGTATTCGGGGATCAGCCCCAGCATTTT | CAWSVFGDQPQHF
few | TRBJ2-7 | 13 | TRBD1 | TRBV4-1 | TGCGCCAGCAGTTCGACAGGGACGGCCGAGCAGTACTTC | CASSSTGTAEQYF
few | TRBJ1-2 | 14 | NA | TRBV12-3/TRBV12-4 | TGTGCCAGCAGCCCACAGGGATGGGTTCATGGCTACACCTTC | CASSPQGWVHGYTF
NA | TRBJ2-7 | 14 | NA | TRBV4-1 | TGCGCCAGCAGCTCGTGGGGGGACCACTACGAGCAGTACTTC | CASSSWGDHYEQYF
few | TRBJ2-7 | 14 | TRBD2 | TRBV28 | TGTGCCAGCAGTTTGTTAGCGGGAGCCGACGAGCAGTACTTC | CASSLLAGADEQYF
NA | TRBJ2-6 | 15 | NA | TRBV12-3/TRBV12-4 | TGTGCCAGCACCGGGACATTCTCTGGGGCCAACGTCCTGACTTTC | CASTGTFSGANVLTF